This T cell receptor (beta chain) was profiled in a study of CD4 T cells in relation to SARS-CoV-2 and coronaviruses. On the study more broadly: Negative control cultures got HIV-1 Nef peptides or no peptide. The restricting HLA molecule for shared crossreactive spike epitopes was mapped. Findings and caveats of the study: Each donor contributed either pre-pandemic or post-infection samples, not both.

Germline-derived CDR1 and CDR2 are KGHSH and LQKENI. The CDR3 is 15 amino acids. Germline trimming cut 3 bases from V and 0 bases from J; bases unmatched to any gene: 3. As concerns this clone: The antigen remains unidentified.

Clones were sequenced by immunoSEQ multiplex PCR, and TCRdb holds only the in-frame ones, with some missing. The table lists about 22,000 clones, over 65% of them singletons, with around 16% in the top ten. The unexposed donors gave CD4+ T cells in about 2010-2019, prior to COVID-19. After less than 11 days of culture, CD4+ T cells were isolated. Testing used SARS-CoV-2 S/N and four cold-coronavirus spikes on unexposed-donor CD4+ T cells, cells permitting. The V and J genes are TRBV18 and TRBJ2-3; 7 nucleotides align to TRBD2. Sequenced material: CD4+ T cells from PBMCs, cultured in vitro. This receptor was obtained from a human donor in good health. The DNA of the CDR3 is TGTGCCAGCTCACCTAGCGGGTTAAGCACAGATACGCAGTATTTT. Protein product: CASSPSGLSTDTQYF.